These 15 T cell receptor beta chains were all obtained from the same sample, sequenced in a study of cytomegalovirus exposure and HLA in healthy donors. The PCR used 60 Vbeta and 13 Jbeta primers. TCRdb's table, derived via immunoSEQ multiplex PCR, lists solely in-frame clones and lacks some. The sample includes roughly 110,000 clones, around three quarters seen only once; the top ten take roughly 0.79%. What was sequenced was PBMCs. Receptors originate from a boy aged 5-17 years in good health and CMV-seronegative.

V is TRBV7-6 and J is TRBJ2-2, with 8 bases lining up with TRBD1. The CDR3 extends over 15 amino acids. The trim removed 2 bases at V and 6 bases at J, leaving 5 bases unmatched. Germline loops: CDR1 SGHVS, CDR2 FNYEAQ. The CDR3 coding sequence is TGTGCCAGCAGCTTAAGGACAGGGTATTCCGGGGAGCTGTTTTTT. Amino acids: CASSLRTGYSGELFF.

This clone has just one count. The chain has TRBV30 and TRBJ2-3, with 12 bases lining up with TRBD1. The CDR3 is 16 amino acids. The V segment lost 3 bases and the J segment 7 bases; nucleotides outside the gene matches: 11. CDR1 is GTSNPN, CDR2 SVGIG, per germline (reference sequence). For the CDR3, the DNA is TGTGCCTGGAGCCGCCCCGGGACAGGGGGCGCGTATACGCAGTATTTT. Amino acids: CAWSRPGTGGAYTQYF.

The J gene is TRBJ2-1, the V gene TRBV2, with TRBD2 matching over 10 bases. From germline, CDR1 is SNHLY and CDR2 FYNNEI. Trimming at V came to 7 bases and at J to 8 bases, leaving 5 bases not matched to a gene. This CDR3 spans 13 amino acids. CDR3 loop: CASMASGSYEQFF. CDR3 coding DNA: TGTGCCAGCATGGCTAGCGGGAGCTATGAGCAGTTCTTC.

The chain couples TRBV5-4 to TRBJ2-2; D is possibly TRBD2 (6 bases). Germline V gene data show CDR1 as SGHNT and CDR2 as YYREEE (reference sequence). V lost 3 bases, J lost 0 bases, and 6 bases lay in between. The CDR3 runs to 14 residues. CDR3 residues: CASSSGANTGELFF. Written as DNA, the CDR3 is TGTGCCAGCAGCTCGGGGGCGAACACCGGGGAGCTGTTTTTT. The full variable domain, with the rest looked up from reference TRBV5-4 and TRBJ2-2, is ETGVTQSPTHLIKTRGQQVTLRCSSQSGHNTVSWYQQALGQGPQFIFQYYREEENGRGNFPPRFSGLQFPNYSSELNVNALELDDSALYLCASSSGANTGELFFGEGSRLTVL.

This chain links TRBV7-9 with TRBJ2-3, with 12 bases identical to TRBD2. This CDR3 is built from 15 residues. With 5 bases clipped from V and 3 bases from J, the junction kept 3 bases outside the gene matches. Germline V gene lookup returns CDR1 SEHNR and CDR2 FQNEAQ (reference sequence). CDR3 region: CASSPGTSGTDTQYF. The CDR3 coding sequence is TGTGCCAGCAGCCCCGGGACTAGCGGGACAGATACGCAGTATTTT.

The chain carries TRBV25-1 and TRBJ2-3, with 9 bases matching TRBD1. CDR3 length: 17 amino acids. CDR1 is MGHDK and CDR2 is SYGVNS in the germline V gene. V shed 6 bases and J 4 bases; nucleotides not matched to a gene: 14. Here the CDR3 reads CASSQKRGQGEADTQYF. The DNA of the CDR3 is TGTGCCAGCAGCCAAAAGAGGGGACAGGGAGAGGCAGATACGCAGTATTTT.

This chain connects TRBV5-4 to TRBJ2-5; 9 bases map to TRBD1. There are 16 residues in the CDR3. Germline CDR1 SGHNT, CDR2 YYREEE (reference sequence). Trimming took 3 bases from V and 4 from J; bases not matched to a gene: 10. This CDR3 reads CASSSTGGARLETQYF. For the CDR3, the DNA is TGTGCCAGCAGCTCAACAGGGGGCGCGAGGTTAGAGACCCAGTACTTC.

The CDR3 spells CASSSTSGAYEQYF. As DNA, the CDR3 is TGCGCCAGCAGCTCTACTAGCGGCGCCTACGAGCAGTACTTC. This chain joins TRBV5-1 and TRBJ2-7; 8 nucleotides agree with TRBD2. Trimming cost V 3 bases and J 2 bases; bases outside gene matches: 4. Germline V lookup: CDR1 SGHRS, CDR2 YFSETQ. This CDR3 is built from 14 residues.

The rearrangement uses TRBV2 and TRBJ1-1; tentative D call: TRBD1 (6 bases). The CDR3 consists of 15 residues. Germline assignment: CDR1 SNHLY and CDR2 FYNNEI. Trimming shortened V by 8 bases and J by 4 bases, and 20 bases separated the two germline ends. CDR3 sequence reads: CASCREAGVGTEAFF. The CDR3 nucleotides are TGTGCCAGCTGCAGAGAAGCAGGGGTGGGCACTGAAGCTTTCTTT.

The rearrangement links TRBV5-8 to TRBJ1-2; D perhaps matches TRBD1 (6 bases). V was shortened by 4 bases and J by 7 bases, with 17 bases between the two germline ends. This CDR3 is 14 amino acids long. Germline CDR1 SGHTS, CDR2 YDEGEE. The CDR3 DNA is TGTGCCAGCAGCCACGGCCTCAGGGGCGGTGGCTACACCTTC. Translating it yields CASSHGLRGGGYTF.

The rearrangement uses TRBV6-5 and TRBJ1-6; TRBD1 might be the D (6 bases). The CDR3 is 14 amino acids. V was shortened by 5 bases and J by 2 bases, with 7 bases between the two germline ends. Germline loops: CDR1 MNHEY, CDR2 SVGAGI. CDR3 in amino acids: CASSRTAYNSPLHF. In DNA, the CDR3 is TGTGCCAGCAGTCGGACAGCCTATAATTCACCCCTCCACTTT.

This clone was seen only a few times. The chain employs TRBV10-3 and TRBJ1-6, with 7 bases lining up with TRBD1. Per the germline V gene, CDR1 is ENHRY and CDR2 is SYGVKD. V dropped 5 bases and J dropped 8; count of bases not matched to a gene: 6. The CDR3 spans 14 residues. CDR3: CAISRGGVDSPLHF. The CDR3 nucleotides read TGTGCCATCAGTCGAGGGGGCGTCGATTCACCCCTCCACTTT.

This chain uses TRBV2 with TRBJ2-1; D is perhaps TRBD1 (5 bases). With 6 bases removed from V and 14 bases from J, the gap between germline ends came to 14 bases. The CDR3 runs to 11 residues. CDR1 SNHLY and CDR2 FYNNEI come from the germline V gene. The CDR3 nucleotides are TGTGCCAGCAGCAAACAGGAGTCGAAGTTCTTC. This codes for CASSKQESKFF.

V and J are TRBV5-1 and TRBJ1-2; a weak D match, TRBD1 (5 bases). CDR1 and CDR2 from the germline V gene are SGHRS and YFSETQ. V dropped 4 bases and J dropped 8 bases, with 15 bases sitting between them. CDR3 length equals 13 residues. CDR3 coding DNA: TGCGCCAGCAGCCCAGGGCAGGGTGGCGGCTACACCTTC. Residues: CASSPGQGGGYTF.

The V and J genes are TRBV19 and TRBJ1-1, with 7 bases identical to TRBD1. This CDR3 comprises 13 residues. CDR1 and CDR2 (germline): LNHDA, SQIVND (reference sequence). V lost 2 bases to trimming and J lost 4 bases; unmatched junction nucleotides: 1. The CDR3 DNA sequence: TGTGCCAGTAGTATACAGGGGGGCACTGAAGCTTTCTTT. This sequence encodes CASSIQGGTEAFF.